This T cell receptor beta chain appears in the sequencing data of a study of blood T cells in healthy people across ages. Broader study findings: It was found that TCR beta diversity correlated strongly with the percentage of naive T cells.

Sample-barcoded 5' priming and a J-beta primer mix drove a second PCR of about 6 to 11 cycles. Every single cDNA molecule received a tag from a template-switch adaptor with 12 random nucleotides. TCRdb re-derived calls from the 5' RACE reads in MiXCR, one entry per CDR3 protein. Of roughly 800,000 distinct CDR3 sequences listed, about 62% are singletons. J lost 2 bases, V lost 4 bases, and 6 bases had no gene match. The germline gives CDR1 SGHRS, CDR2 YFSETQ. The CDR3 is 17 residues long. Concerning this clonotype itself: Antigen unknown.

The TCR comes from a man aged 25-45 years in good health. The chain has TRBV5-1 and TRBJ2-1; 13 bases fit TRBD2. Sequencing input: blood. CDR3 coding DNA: TGCGCCAGCAGCGCACGACTAGCGGGAGGCACCTACAATGAGCAGTTCTTC. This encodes CASSARLAGGTYNEQFF.